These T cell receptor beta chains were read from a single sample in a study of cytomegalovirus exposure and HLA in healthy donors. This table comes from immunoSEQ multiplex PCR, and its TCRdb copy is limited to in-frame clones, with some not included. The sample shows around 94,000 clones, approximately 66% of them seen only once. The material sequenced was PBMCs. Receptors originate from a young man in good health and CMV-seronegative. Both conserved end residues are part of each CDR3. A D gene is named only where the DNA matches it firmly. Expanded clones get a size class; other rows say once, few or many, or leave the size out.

cdr3_aa: CASSQEILGAGVFF
cdr3_nt: TGCGCCAGCAGCCAAGAGATTCTGGGGGCTGGGGTGTTTTTT
d_call: NA
v_call: TRBV4-1
clone_size: NA
j_call: TRBJ1-4

cdr3_aa: CASSLGVQGEEETQYF
cdr3_nt: TGTGCCAGCAGCTTAGGGGTGCAGGGGGAGGAAGAGACCCAGTACTTC
d_call: NA
v_call: TRBV7-3
clone_size: NA
j_call: TRBJ2-5

cdr3_aa: CASSLEQGGETQYF
cdr3_nt: TGCGCCAGCAGCTTGGAACAGGGTGGGGAGACCCAGTACTTC
d_call: NA
v_call: TRBV5-1
clone_size: NA
j_call: TRBJ2-5

cdr3_aa: CASSIDAQQGGTQYF
cdr3_nt: TGTGCCAGTAGTATAGATGCCCAACAGGGGGGGACCCAGTACTTC
d_call: TRBD1
v_call: TRBV19
clone_size: NA
j_call: TRBJ2-5

cdr3_aa: CASRRYRDPPGNTEAFF
cdr3_nt: TGTGCCAGTAGGCGTTACAGGGACCCCCCTGGGAACACTGAAGCTTTCTTT
d_call: NA
v_call: TRBV19
clone_size: NA
j_call: TRBJ1-1

cdr3_aa: CASSIIGNGYTF
cdr3_nt: TGTGCCAGTAGTATAATCGGGAATGGCTACACCTTC
d_call: NA
v_call: TRBV19
clone_size: NA
j_call: TRBJ1-2

cdr3_aa: CASSFNNYEQYF
cdr3_nt: TGTGCCAGCAGTTTTAACAACTACGAGCAGTACTTC
d_call: NA
v_call: TRBV28
clone_size: NA
j_call: TRBJ2-7

cdr3_aa: CASSTTLAGGFQETQYF
cdr3_nt: TGTGCCAGCAGCACTACTCTAGCGGGAGGTTTCCAAGAGACCCAGTACTTC
d_call: TRBD2
v_call: TRBV5-4
clone_size: few
j_call: TRBJ2-5

cdr3_aa: CATSREVLVRGQETQYF
cdr3_nt: TGTGCCACCAGCAGAGAGGTACTAGTTCGGGGGCAAGAGACCCAGTACTTC
d_call: NA
v_call: TRBV15
clone_size: few
j_call: TRBJ2-5

cdr3_aa: CTSSQVFTSPQHF
cdr3_nt: TGCACCAGCAGCCAAGTTTTTACAAGTCCCCAGCATTTT
d_call: NA
v_call: TRBV1
clone_size: NA
j_call: TRBJ1-5

cdr3_aa: CASGLGTSGINTGELFF
cdr3_nt: TGTGCTAGTGGTTTGGGGACTAGCGGGATTAACACCGGGGAGCTGTTTTTT
d_call: TRBD2
v_call: TRBV12-5
clone_size: NA
j_call: TRBJ2-2

cdr3_aa: CASSVAGEGDTQYF
cdr3_nt: TGTGCCAGCAGCGTAGCGGGAGAGGGAGATACGCAGTATTTT
d_call: TRBD2
v_call: TRBV6-4
clone_size: few
j_call: TRBJ2-3

cdr3_aa: CASSDRVLSTDTQYF
cdr3_nt: TGTGCCAGCAGCGACAGGGTTTTAAGTACAGATACGCAGTATTTT
d_call: TRBD1
v_call: TRBV5-6
clone_size: NA
j_call: TRBJ2-3

cdr3_aa: CASSLRGLAGGPSTDTQYF
cdr3_nt: TGTGCCAGCAGCTTACGGGGACTAGCGGGAGGGCCCAGCACAGATACGCAGTATTTT
d_call: TRBD2
v_call: TRBV7-9
clone_size: NA
j_call: TRBJ2-3

cdr3_aa: CASSLGAGGTEQFF
cdr3_nt: TGTGCCAGCAGCTTAGGAGCGGGTGGTACTGAGCAGTTCTTC
d_call: NA
v_call: TRBV11-3
clone_size: NA
j_call: TRBJ2-1

cdr3_aa: CASSSPGGRGAYEQYF
cdr3_nt: TGTGCCAGCAGTTCCCCCGGCGGGAGGGGAGCCTACGAGCAGTACTTC
d_call: TRBD2
v_call: TRBV6-5
clone_size: NA
j_call: TRBJ2-7

cdr3_aa: CASSVDLWTGRDEQFF
cdr3_nt: TGTGCCAGCAGCGTAGATCTGTGGACAGGTAGGGATGAGCAGTTCTTC
d_call: TRBD1
v_call: TRBV9
clone_size: few
j_call: TRBJ2-1

cdr3_aa: CASSPRGGYGNLLNYGYTF
cdr3_nt: TGTGCCAGCAGCCCTCGGGGGGGGTACGGCAATCTACTCAACTATGGCTACACCTTC
d_call: NA
v_call: TRBV7-9
clone_size: NA
j_call: TRBJ1-2

cdr3_aa: CASSQYGGRIRTAPLETQYF
cdr3_nt: TGCGCCAGCAGCCAATATGGTGGTCGTATAAGGACAGCTCCCCTAGAGACCCAGTACTTC
d_call: NA
v_call: TRBV4-1
clone_size: few
j_call: TRBJ2-5

cdr3_aa: CASSPRDRAGEQYF
cdr3_nt: TGCGCCAGCAGCCCCCGGGACAGGGCCGGCGAGCAGTACTTC
d_call: TRBD1
v_call: TRBV4-1
clone_size: NA
j_call: TRBJ2-7

cdr3_aa: CASSLIWLGSSYNSPLHF
cdr3_nt: TGTGCCAGCAGTTTAATATGGCTAGGAAGCTCCTATAATTCACCCCTCCACTTT
d_call: NA
v_call: TRBV28
clone_size: NA
j_call: TRBJ1-6

cdr3_aa: CASSAGLAEQYF
cdr3_nt: TGTGCCAGCAGCGCGGGACTAGCCGAGCAGTACTTC
d_call: TRBD2
v_call: TRBV14
clone_size: NA
j_call: TRBJ2-7

cdr3_aa: CASDLREDNTGELFF
cdr3_nt: TGTGCCAGCGACCTCAGGGAAGATAACACCGGGGAGCTGTTTTTT
d_call: NA
v_call: TRBV6-1
clone_size: NA
j_call: TRBJ2-2

cdr3_aa: CASSLAGTGNTEAFF
cdr3_nt: TGTGCCAGCAGCTTAGCCGGGACAGGCAACACTGAAGCTTTCTTT
d_call: TRBD1
v_call: TRBV7-3
clone_size: NA
j_call: TRBJ1-1

cdr3_aa: CASSLTGMAGFQEAFF
cdr3_nt: TGTGCCAGCAGTCTAACAGGGATGGCGGGTTTTCAAGAAGCTTTCTTT
d_call: NA
v_call: TRBV27
clone_size: once
j_call: TRBJ1-1

cdr3_aa: CASSQVGWEGPTSGELFF
cdr3_nt: TGTGCCAGCAGCCAAGTGGGGTGGGAGGGACCTACATCCGGGGAGCTGTTTTTT
d_call: TRBD2
v_call: TRBV4-2
clone_size: few
j_call: TRBJ2-2

cdr3_aa: CASSRQGSGANVLTF
cdr3_nt: TGTGCCAGCAGCAGACAGGGATCTGGGGCCAACGTCCTGACTTTC
d_call: TRBD1
v_call: TRBV5-6
clone_size: NA
j_call: TRBJ2-6

cdr3_aa: CASNSGADITNEKLFF
cdr3_nt: TGCGCCAGCAATTCAGGGGCCGATATAACTAATGAAAAACTGTTTTTT
d_call: NA
v_call: TRBV5-1
clone_size: NA
j_call: TRBJ1-4

cdr3_aa: CASSVAQFNYGYTF
cdr3_nt: TGTGCCAGCAGCGTAGCACAGTTTAACTATGGCTACACCTTC
d_call: NA
v_call: TRBV9
clone_size: once
j_call: TRBJ1-2

cdr3_aa: CASGLSGNTIYF
cdr3_nt: TGTGCCAGTGGACTCTCTGGAAACACCATATATTTT
d_call: NA
v_call: TRBV28
clone_size: once
j_call: TRBJ1-3

cdr3_aa: CASSRGGGRSNYGYTF
cdr3_nt: TGTGCCAGCAGCCGTGGGGGGGGCAGATCGAACTATGGCTACACCTTC
d_call: NA
v_call: TRBV7-2
clone_size: NA
j_call: TRBJ1-2

cdr3_aa: CASLQSDTQYF
cdr3_nt: TGTGCCTCCCTTCAGTCAGATACGCAGTATTTT
d_call: NA
v_call: TRBV25-1
clone_size: NA
j_call: TRBJ2-3

cdr3_aa: CASSLPGQPQHF
cdr3_nt: TGTGCCAGCAGCCTCCCAGGGCAGCCCCAGCATTTT
d_call: NA
v_call: TRBV7-2
clone_size: NA
j_call: TRBJ1-5

cdr3_aa: CASSSTGGYQPQHF
cdr3_nt: TGTGCCAGCAGCTCGACAGGGGGCTATCAGCCCCAGCATTTT
d_call: TRBD1
v_call: TRBV5-8
clone_size: once
j_call: TRBJ1-5

cdr3_aa: CASSRDIDEKLFF
cdr3_nt: TGTGCCAGCAGCCGGGACATTGACGAAAAACTGTTTTTT
d_call: NA
v_call: TRBV5-4
clone_size: NA
j_call: TRBJ1-4

cdr3_aa: CASSLGGTGDGYTF
cdr3_nt: TGTGCCAGCAGTTTGGGGGGGACAGGGGACGGCTACACCTTC
d_call: TRBD1
v_call: TRBV27
clone_size: few
j_call: TRBJ1-2

cdr3_aa: CASSSRDRGNQPQHF
cdr3_nt: TGTGCCAGCAGTTCCCGGGACAGGGGAAATCAGCCCCAGCATTTT
d_call: TRBD1
v_call: TRBV28
clone_size: NA
j_call: TRBJ1-5

cdr3_aa: CATSSRDSGANVLTF
cdr3_nt: TGTGCCACCAGCAGCCGGGACTCCGGGGCCAACGTCCTGACTTTC
d_call: NA
v_call: TRBV15
clone_size: NA
j_call: TRBJ2-6

cdr3_aa: CASSIGIAGAITDTQYF
cdr3_nt: TGTGCCAGCAGCATCGGGATAGCGGGAGCTATCACAGATACGCAGTATTTT
d_call: NA
v_call: TRBV21-1
clone_size: NA
j_call: TRBJ2-3

cdr3_aa: CAWSSGDEQFF
cdr3_nt: TGTGCCTGGAGTAGTGGAGATGAGCAGTTCTTC
d_call: NA
v_call: TRBV30
clone_size: NA
j_call: TRBJ2-1